Listed below are T cell receptor beta chains from one sample, sequenced in a study of T cell repertoires in cytomegalovirus infection. For these TCRs, the target antigens are not known. TCRdb used MiXCR to reprocess the reads, holding one entry per CDR3 protein. The repertoire holds roughly 730,000 distinct CDR3 sequences, with around 31% as singletons. This sample comprised cultured PBMCs, obtained from culture after CMV antigen stimulation. The receptors were sampled from a human donor in good health (CMV status not recorded). Some clones in this sample may be carry-over from other donors' samples. CDR3s include the opening cysteine and the closing phenylalanine or tryptophan. The order of the fields is D gene, clone size, V gene, J gene, CDR3 DNA, CDR3 protein. The D gene is left open where the match is weak. Clone size is not always given. Where it is, it says once, few, many or a class for expanded clones.

TRBD1	few	TRBV5-6	TRBJ2-5	TGTGCCAGCAGCTTTGTCACAGGGGAAGAGACCCAGTACTTC	CASSFVTGEETQYF
-	-	TRBV5-5	TRBJ2-2	TGTGCCAGCAGCTCCCCACCGGGCACCGGGGAGCTGTTTTTT	CASSSPPGTGELFF
-	-	TRBV20-1	TRBJ2-2	TGCAGTTCCCTGGGGGGCGATGGCGGGGAGCTGTTTTTT	CSSLGGDGGELFF
-	-	TRBV6-1	TRBJ2-7	TGTGCCAGCAGTACTAGTACAACGCCCTACGAGCAGTACTTC	CASSTSTTPYEQYF
-	few	TRBV5-4	TRBJ1-5	TGTGCCAGCAGCGTTATGGGGGTCAATCAGCCCCAGCATTTT	CASSVMGVNQPQHF
-	-	TRBV7-6	TRBJ2-1	TGTGCCAGCAGCTACCCTAAGAGCGGACTCTACAATGAGCAGTTCTTC	CASSYPKSGLYNEQFF
-	-	TRBV11-3	TRBJ2-2	TGTGCCAGCAGCGGACGGATGAACACCGGGGAGCTGTTTTTT	CASSGRMNTGELFF
TRBD1	-	TRBV10-3	TRBJ2-7	TGTGCCATCAGTGAGTCGAAGGGGGCGCACCCAGACGAGCAGTACTTC	CAISESKGAHPDEQYF
TRBD2	few	TRBV20-1	TRBJ2-7	TGCAGTGCTAGAACTAGCGGGAGGGCTGCACCCGGGGAGTACTTC	CSARTSGRAAPGEYF
-	once	TRBV10-3	TRBJ2-3	TGTGCCGTCGGGCGGGTTGCAGATACGCAGTATTTT	CAVGRVADTQYF
TRBD1	-	TRBV19	TRBJ2-2	TGTGCCAGTAGTATTGACAGGGGGTACACCGGGGAGCTGTTTTTT	CASSIDRGYTGELFF
-	-	TRBV2	TRBJ1-1	TGTGCCAGCAGTCTTAGGTTTACCACTGAAGCTTTCTTT	CASSLRFTTEAFF
-	-	TRBV7-8	TRBJ1-3	TGTGCCAGCAGCTTAGTTTCAGGGGCTAACACCATATATTTT	CASSLVSGANTIYF
-	few	TRBV19	TRBJ1-1	TGTGCCAGTACCCCTGGGGGAGAGACTGAAGCTTTCTTT	CASTPGGETEAFF
-	-	TRBV15	TRBJ2-3	TGTGCCACCAGCAGGCGTTACTCCGATACGCAGTATTTT	CATSRRYSDTQYF
-	-	TRBV7-8	TRBJ2-5	TGTGCCAGCCTGACTGAGGAGAGAGAGACCCAGTACTTC	CASLTEERETQYF
TRBD2	-	TRBV4-3	TRBJ2-3	TGCGCCAGCAGCCAAGAGCGGAGGGGACTAGCGCGGGGGCTTCAGTATTTT	CASSQERRGLARGLQYF
-	-	TRBV23-1	TRBJ2-5	TGCGCCAGCAGTCAATGTATGGAGACCCAGTACTTC	CASSQCMETQYF
TRBD1	-	TRBV5-1	TRBJ1-5	TGCGCCAGCTCTATGGGGACAGGGCTTCAGCCCCAGCATTTT	CASSMGTGLQPQHF
-	-	TRBV10-2	TRBJ1-5	TGCGCCAGCAGTGAGCGGCAGTTATCCAATCAGCCCCAGCATTTT	CASSERQLSNQPQHF
-	-	TRBV7-2	TRBJ2-7	TGTGCCAGCAGCTTTGAGAGGGCTGGCGAGCAGTACTTC	CASSFERAGEQYF
-	many	TRBV7-2	TRBJ2-7	TGTGCCAGCAGCTTATTCCGGGCGTACGAGCAGTACTTC	CASSLFRAYEQYF
-	many	TRBV7-9	TRBJ2-3	TGTGCCATAAAGGGGGTGCAGGCGAGCACAGATACGCAGTATTTT	CAIKGVQASTDTQYF
-	-	TRBV5-4	TRBJ2-1	TGTGCCAGCAGCTTAGGGGAAATTGAGCAGTTCTTC	CASSLGEIEQFF
-	-	TRBV11-2	TRBJ2-1	TGTGCCAGCCGCCCCTTACGGGAGAGCTACAATGAGCAGTTCTTC	CASRPLRESYNEQFF
-	-	TRBV27	TRBJ2-1	TGTGCCAGCAGTCCACGGTATTACAATGAGCAGTTCTTC	CASSPRYYNEQFF
TRBD1	-	TRBV6-5	TRBJ1-4	TGTGCCAGCAGTTACCTACAGGGGCCTAATGAAAAACTGTTTTTT	CASSYLQGPNEKLFF
TRBD2	many	TRBV7-2	TRBJ2-3	TGTGCCAGCAGCCCAGGTGCGGGGGACTCCATAGCGCAGTATTTT	CASSPGAGDSIAQYF
-	few	TRBV2	TRBJ1-5	TGTGCCAGCGCCAAAGTAGGGTGGGATCAGCCCCAGCATTTT	CASAKVGWDQPQHF
TRBD1	few	TRBV7-9	TRBJ1-1	TGTGCCACCAGGGGGCGCGACACTGAAGCTTTCTTT	CATRGRDTEAFF
-	few	TRBV11-2	TRBJ1-2	TGTGCCAGCAGCTCCGGTGATGGCAGGGGTAACTATGGCTACACCTTC	CASSSGDGRGNYGYTF
-	few	TRBV4-2	TRBJ1-1	TGTGCCAGCAGCCAACCCACGGGGGGCCCCATGAACACTGAAGCTTTCTTT	CASSQPTGGPMNTEAFF
-	-	TRBV6-2/TRBV6-3	TRBJ1-5	TGTGCCAGCAGTTACTCCCCTAGGCAGCCCCAGCATTTT	CASSYSPRQPQHF
-	once	TRBV25-1	TRBJ2-3	TGTGCCAGCAGTGAATATCTAGAGGTGGATACGCAGTATTTT	CASSEYLEVDTQYF
TRBD2	few	TRBV6-6	TRBJ2-7	TGTGCCAGCAGTTCTTCCGCGTTAGCGGGATCCTACGAGCAGTACTTC	CASSSSALAGSYEQYF
-	-	TRBV15	TRBJ2-5	TGTGCCACCAGCAGAGACAGGACCTTCCAAGAGACCCAGTACTTC	CATSRDRTFQETQYF
-	-	TRBV19	TRBJ1-2	TGTGCCAGTAGTATGCGAGGCCCGGAGGGAGGCTACACCTTC	CASSMRGPEGGYTF
-	few	TRBV12-3/TRBV12-4	TRBJ1-6	TGTGCCAGCAGTTTTGGGGGTAATAATTCACCCCTCCACTTT	CASSFGGNNSPLHF
TRBD2	few	TRBV4-1	TRBJ2-4	TGCGCCAGCAGCCAACCGGCAGCGGGGGTTGGCAAAAACATTCAGTACTTC	CASSQPAAGVGKNIQYF
TRBD2	-	TRBV7-6	TRBJ2-5	TGTGCCAGCAGCTTAGTAGCGGGAGGGCCTGGGGTGACCCAGTACTTC	CASSLVAGGPGVTQYF
-	-	TRBV6-5	TRBJ2-1	TGTGCCAGCAGTCGGGGACTGTCCTACAATGAGCAGTTCTTC	CASSRGLSYNEQFF
TRBD1	many	TRBV7-8	TRBJ2-5	TGTGCCAGCAGCCTCGGGACAGCGGAGACCCAGTACTTC	CASSLGTAETQYF
TRBD1	-	TRBV7-8	TRBJ2-7	TGTGCCAGCAGCTCCCGACGGGACAGGGTGACCTACGAGCAGTACTTC	CASSSRRDRVTYEQYF
-	few	TRBV20-1	TRBJ2-1	TGCAGTGCTAGAGGTGCTAGATTGGTCCTCAATGAGCAGTTCTTC	CSARGARLVLNEQFF
-	-	TRBV6-1	TRBJ1-3	TGTGCCAGCAGTGAAAGCACCGTTACCATATATTTT	CASSESTVTIYF
-	many	TRBV7-2	TRBJ1-2	TGTGCCAGCAGCTTAGCGGACAGCTATGGCTACACCTTC	CASSLADSYGYTF
TRBD1	-	TRBV6-2/TRBV6-3	TRBJ2-1	TGTGCCAGCAGTTACGGCAGGGGGCGAAATGAGCAGTTCTTC	CASSYGRGRNEQFF
-	-	TRBV5-5	TRBJ1-1	TGTGCCAGCAGCTTGACGGTGGACACTGAAGCTTTCTTT	CASSLTVDTEAFF
-	once	TRBV19	TRBJ2-1	TGTGCCAGTAGTCCCCGGGCAGCCGTAGAGCAGTTCTTC	CASSPRAAVEQFF